These T cell receptor beta chains were read from a single sample in a study of CD8+CD57+ T cells in acquired aplastic anemia. Using its own MiXCR run on the reads, TCRdb lists one record per CDR3 protein. This sample has 86,000 or so distinct CDR3 sequences, with over 35% found just once. Material: sorted CD4+, CD8+, or CD8+CD57+ T cells (not recorded which) from PBMCs. The receptor set was obtained from a human donor in good health, serving as a control. Each CDR3 is given with its conserved first and last residue. D genes are given only for firm matches. The size entry is marked missing in some rows and otherwise reads once, few, many or a size class.

j_call	clone_size	d_call	v_call	cdr3_nt	cdr3_aa
TRBJ1-2	many	TRBD1	TRBV20-1	TGCAGTGCTAGACGAAAACAGGGGAGGGTGGATATTGTCTATGGCTACACCTTC	CSARRKQGRVDIVYGYTF
TRBJ2-7	.	.	TRBV29-1	TGCAGCGTTGCTGTAGGCGATTGGGACGAGCAGTACTTC	CSVAVGDWDEQYF
TRBJ2-5	.	.	TRBV2	TGTGCCAGCAGTGATAGAGTCTTAACCCAAGAGACCCAGTACTTC	CASSDRVLTQETQYF
TRBJ1-2	many	TRBD1	TRBV7-8	TGTGCCAGCAGCTTAGTGGGGGCAGGGGGCGGCTACACCTTC	CASSLVGAGGGYTF
TRBJ2-3	many	.	TRBV25-1	TGTGCCAGCAGCCCCTATTCTAGCACAGATACGCAGTATTTT	CASSPYSSTDTQYF
TRBJ1-2	few	.	TRBV10-3	TGTGCCATCAGTGAGTCCTCTGGGACGTTCTATGGCTACACCTTC	CAISESSGTFYGYTF
TRBJ2-5	.	.	TRBV6-5	TGTGCCAGCAGTTACGGGGACGGCGGGGTGGAGACCCAGTACTTC	CASSYGDGGVETQYF
TRBJ1-2	.	TRBD1	TRBV24-1	TGTGCCACCAGTTATACAGGGGGTTCATATGGCTACACCTTC	CATSYTGGSYGYTF
TRBJ1-3	many	TRBD1	TRBV20-1	TGCAGTGCTAGAGATAGCGGACAGGGGCCCTCTGGAAACACCATATATTTT	CSARDSGQGPSGNTIYF
TRBJ2-7	.	TRBD2	TRBV6-5	TGTGCCAGCAGTTACACGAGCGGGAGTGGCGAGCAGTACTTC	CASSYTSGSGEQYF
TRBJ1-5	.	.	TRBV5-1	TGCGCCAGCAGCCTGGACAGTAATAATCAGCCCCAGCATTTT	CASSLDSNNQPQHF
TRBJ1-1	few	.	TRBV5-4	TGTGCCAGCAGCTTTTGGAGGGGCGGGGGCACTCAACCAAATGAAGCTTTCTTT	CASSFWRGGGTQPNEAFF
TRBJ1-1	.	.	TRBV29-1	TGCAGCGTGATGGGCGAAGGTGAAGCTTTCTTT	CSVMGEGEAFF
TRBJ2-7	.	.	TRBV7-3	TGTGCCAGCAGCCCCGGGACGGACTACGAGCAGTACTTC	CASSPGTDYEQYF
TRBJ1-3	many	.	TRBV7-8	TGTGCCAGCAGCTCGGAGAACACCATATATTTT	CASSSENTIYF
TRBJ2-5	many	TRBD2	TRBV24-1	TGTGCCACCAGGGCTAGCGGACAAGAGACCCAGTACTTC	CATRASGQETQYF
TRBJ2-7	.	.	TRBV7-3	TGTGCCAGCAGCCCCGGACACAGCTCCTACGAGCAGTACTTC	CASSPGHSSYEQYF
TRBJ2-7	.	.	TRBV11-2	TGTGCCAGCAGCTCCCGCCGAGACAGGAGCTCCTACGAGCAGTACTTC	CASSSRRDRSSYEQYF
TRBJ1-1	.	TRBD1	TRBV25-1	TGTGCCAGCAGTGAATATGGGACAGGAGAGCGGGGCACTGAAGCTTTCTTT	CASSEYGTGERGTEAFF
TRBJ1-2	.	.	TRBV10-3	TGTGCCATCAGTGTGGGCAGCGCTTCTAACTATGGCTACACCTTC	CAISVGSASNYGYTF
TRBJ1-2	many	.	TRBV27	TGTGCCACCGGGAGGGGGTATGGCTACACCTTC	CATGRGYGYTF
TRBJ1-5	.	TRBD1	TRBV7-8	TGTGCCAGCAGCTTACGACAGGGGCTCAATCAGCCCCAGCATTTT	CASSLRQGLNQPQHF
TRBJ2-1	once	.	TRBV12-3/TRBV12-4	TGTGCCAGCTCTCCCCCCGGGCGAGGGAACAATGAGCAGTTCTTC	CASSPPGRGNNEQFF
TRBJ2-5	many	.	TRBV6-6	TGTGCCAGCAGTTCTACCGACCCCAGGAAGACCCAGTACTTC	CASSSTDPRKTQYF
TRBJ1-6	.	.	TRBV7-9	TGTGCCAGCGGGGTCGATAATTCACCCCTCCACTTT	CASGVDNSPLHF
TRBJ2-5	few	.	TRBV2	TGTGCCAGCAGTTACCCCGAAGAGACCCAGTACTTC	CASSYPEETQYF
TRBJ2-3	many	TRBD2	TRBV7-9	TGTGCCAGCAGCTCATTTATGGTCGGGGGGAGGACAGATACGCAGTATTTT	CASSSFMVGGRTDTQYF
TRBJ2-1	many	.	TRBV29-1	TGCAGCGTTCCAGGGGGGAATGAGCAGTTCTTC	CSVPGGNEQFF
TRBJ1-2	.	TRBD1	TRBV25-1	TGTGCCAGCAGCTTAGATGGGCAGGGGGACTATGGCTACACCTTC	CASSLDGQGDYGYTF
TRBJ2-3	many	TRBD2	TRBV9	TGTGCCAGCAGCGTGTCCACTAGCGAGAACACAGATACGCAGTATTTT	CASSVSTSENTDTQYF
TRBJ2-1	few	.	TRBV24-1	TGTGCCACCAGTGATTTGGCGGGTGCGGACTACAATGAGCAGTTCTTC	CATSDLAGADYNEQFF
TRBJ2-1	.	.	TRBV12-3/TRBV12-4	TGTGCCAGCAGTTTATCACGGGGTAACTCCTACAATGAGCAGTTCTTC	CASSLSRGNSYNEQFF
TRBJ1-1	many	.	TRBV11-2	TGTGCCAGCAGTTTGAGGGGAGGCACTGAAGCTTTCTTT	CASSLRGGTEAFF
TRBJ2-7	many	TRBD2	TRBV12-3/TRBV12-4	TGTGCCAGCAGTTTTCGGGGGGAAGAGCAGTACTTC	CASSFRGEEQYF
TRBJ2-7	many	TRBD1	TRBV19	TGTGCCAGTAGTAGTCTCACAGGGGGCGTCTACGAGCAGTACTTC	CASSSLTGGVYEQYF
TRBJ1-1	few	.	TRBV27	TGTGCCAGCGGACCATTGAGTGGCACTGAAGCTTTCTTT	CASGPLSGTEAFF
TRBJ2-7	.	.	TRBV19	TGTGCCAGTAGTACCATGGGGGATTACGTCTACGAGCAGTACTTC	CASSTMGDYVYEQYF
TRBJ2-5	few	TRBD1	TRBV9	TGTGCCAGCAGCGCGGGACAGGGAGGCGGGACCCAGTACTTC	CASSAGQGGGTQYF
TRBJ2-7	many	.	TRBV11-3	TGTGCCAGCAGCTTGCCAGGGTATTACGAGCAGTACTTC	CASSLPGYYEQYF
TRBJ2-3	.	TRBD2	TRBV5-1	TGCGCCAGCAGCCCGGATGGACTAGCGGGAATGTATTTT	CASSPDGLAGMYF
TRBJ1-1	many	.	TRBV4-1	TGCGCCAGCAGCCAAGATTGGAACACTGAAGCTTTCTTT	CASSQDWNTEAFF
TRBJ1-2	.	.	TRBV2	TGTGCCAGCAGTCTCCGACAGGAATCTAACTATGGCTACACCTTC	CASSLRQESNYGYTF